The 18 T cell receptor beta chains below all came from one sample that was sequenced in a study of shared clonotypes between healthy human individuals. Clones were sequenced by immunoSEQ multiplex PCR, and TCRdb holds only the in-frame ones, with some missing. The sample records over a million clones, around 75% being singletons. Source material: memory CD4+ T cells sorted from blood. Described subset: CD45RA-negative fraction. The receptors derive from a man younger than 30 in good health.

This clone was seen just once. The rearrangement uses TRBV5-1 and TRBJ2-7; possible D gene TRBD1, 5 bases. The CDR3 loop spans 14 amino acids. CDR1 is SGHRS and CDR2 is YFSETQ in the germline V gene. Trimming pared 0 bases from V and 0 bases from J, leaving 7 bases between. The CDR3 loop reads CASSLEDISYEQYF. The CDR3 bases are TGCGCCAGCAGCTTGGAGGACATCTCCTACGAGCAGTACTTC.

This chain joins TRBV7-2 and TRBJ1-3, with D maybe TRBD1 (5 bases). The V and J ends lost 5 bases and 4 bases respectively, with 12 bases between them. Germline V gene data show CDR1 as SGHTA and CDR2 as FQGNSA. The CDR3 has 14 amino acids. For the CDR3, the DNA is TGTGCCAGCAGCCCCGAACCAGGGGGAAACACCATATATTTT. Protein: CASSPEPGGNTIYF.

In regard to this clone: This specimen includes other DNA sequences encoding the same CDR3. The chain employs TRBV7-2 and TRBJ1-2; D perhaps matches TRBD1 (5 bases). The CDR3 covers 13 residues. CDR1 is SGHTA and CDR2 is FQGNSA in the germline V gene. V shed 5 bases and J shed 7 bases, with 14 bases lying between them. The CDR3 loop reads CASSPGEGFGYTF. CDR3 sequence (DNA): TGTGCCAGCAGCCCGGGTGAGGGGTTTGGCTACACCTTC. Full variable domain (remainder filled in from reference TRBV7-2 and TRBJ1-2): GAGVSQSPSNKVTEKGKDVELRCDPISGHTALYWYRQSLGQGLEFLIYFQGNSAPDKSGLPSDRFSAERTGGSVSTLTIQRTQQEDSAVYLCASSPGEGFGYTFGSGTRLTVV.

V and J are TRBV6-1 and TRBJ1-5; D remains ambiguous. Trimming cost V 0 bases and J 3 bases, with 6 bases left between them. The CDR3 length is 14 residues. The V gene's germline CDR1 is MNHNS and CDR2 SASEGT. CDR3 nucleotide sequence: TGTGCCAGCAGTGAAGCAGGGCACAATCAGCCCCAGCATTTT. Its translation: CASSEAGHNQPQHF.

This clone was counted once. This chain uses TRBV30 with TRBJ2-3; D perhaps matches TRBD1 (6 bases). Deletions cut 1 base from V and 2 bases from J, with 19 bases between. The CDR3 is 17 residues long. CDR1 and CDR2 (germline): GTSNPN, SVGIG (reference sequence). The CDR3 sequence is CAWSAPVDSLSTDTQYF. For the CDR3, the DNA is TGTGCCTGGAGTGCTCCCGTGGACAGCCTGTCCACAGATACGCAGTATTTT.

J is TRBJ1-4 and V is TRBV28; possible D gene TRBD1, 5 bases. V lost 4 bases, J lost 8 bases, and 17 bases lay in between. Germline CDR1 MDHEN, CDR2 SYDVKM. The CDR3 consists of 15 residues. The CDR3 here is CASSSRSGAHEKLFF. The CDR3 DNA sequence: TGTGCCAGCAGTTCTCGGAGTGGGGCGCACGAAAAACTGTTTTTT.

Here the CDR3 DNA reads TGTGCCAGTAGCAGGACTACTTTACTCACTGAAGCTTTCTTT. Its protein product is CASSRTTLLTEAFF. The V call is TRBV19, the J call TRBJ1-1; D not certain. Germline V lookup: CDR1 LNHDA, CDR2 SQIVND (reference sequence). V lost 6 bases to trimming and J lost 4 bases, with 15 bases between them. The CDR3 has 14 residues.

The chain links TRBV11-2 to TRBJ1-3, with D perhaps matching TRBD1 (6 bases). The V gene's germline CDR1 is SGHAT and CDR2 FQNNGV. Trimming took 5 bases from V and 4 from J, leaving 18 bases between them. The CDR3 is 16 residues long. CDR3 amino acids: CASSPGRGAQGNTIYF. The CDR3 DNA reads TGTGCCAGCAGCCCCGGGAGGGGGGCGCAGGGAAACACCATATATTTT.

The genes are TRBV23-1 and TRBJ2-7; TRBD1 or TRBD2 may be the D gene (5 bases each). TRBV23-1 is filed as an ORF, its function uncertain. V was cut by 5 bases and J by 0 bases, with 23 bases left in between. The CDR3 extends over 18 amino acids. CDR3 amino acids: CASSKVNAGTVSSYEQYF. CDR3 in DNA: TGCGCCAGCAGTAAAGTAAACGCCGGGACCGTGAGCTCCTACGAGCAGTACTTC.

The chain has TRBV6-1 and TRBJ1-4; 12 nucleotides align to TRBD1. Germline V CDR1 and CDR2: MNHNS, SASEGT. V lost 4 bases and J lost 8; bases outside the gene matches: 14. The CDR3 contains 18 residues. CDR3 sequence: CASSGGDRGQTIREKLFF. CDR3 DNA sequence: TGTGCCAGCAGTGGTGGGGACAGGGGGCAAACAATACGAGAAAAACTGTTTTTT.

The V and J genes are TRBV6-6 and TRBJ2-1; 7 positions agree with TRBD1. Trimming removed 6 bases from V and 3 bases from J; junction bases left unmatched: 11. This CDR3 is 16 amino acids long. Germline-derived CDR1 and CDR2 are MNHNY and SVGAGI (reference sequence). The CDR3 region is CASRRSLGTVYNEQFF. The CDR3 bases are TGTGCCAGCAGAAGGAGTCTCGGGACAGTCTACAATGAGCAGTTCTTC.

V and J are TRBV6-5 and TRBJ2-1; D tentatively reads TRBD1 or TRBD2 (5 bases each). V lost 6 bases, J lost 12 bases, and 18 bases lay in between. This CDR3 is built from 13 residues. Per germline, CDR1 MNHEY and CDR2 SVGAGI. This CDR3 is CASSLRRSGRQFF. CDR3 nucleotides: TGTGCCAGCAGCCTAAGGAGGTCAGGGAGGCAGTTCTTC.

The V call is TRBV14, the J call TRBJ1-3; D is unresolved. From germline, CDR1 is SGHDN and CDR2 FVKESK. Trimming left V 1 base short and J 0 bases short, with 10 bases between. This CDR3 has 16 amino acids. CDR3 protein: CASSQVLASSGNTIYF. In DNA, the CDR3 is TGTGCCAGCAGCCAAGTTTTAGCCAGCTCTGGAAACACCATATATTTT.

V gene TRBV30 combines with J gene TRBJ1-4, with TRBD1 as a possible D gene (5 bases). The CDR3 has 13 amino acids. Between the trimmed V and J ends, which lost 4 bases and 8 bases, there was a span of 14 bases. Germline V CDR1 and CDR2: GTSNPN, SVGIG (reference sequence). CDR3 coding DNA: TGTGCCTGGATGGGGCAGATAGGAGAAAAACTGTTTTTT. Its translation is CAWMGQIGEKLFF.

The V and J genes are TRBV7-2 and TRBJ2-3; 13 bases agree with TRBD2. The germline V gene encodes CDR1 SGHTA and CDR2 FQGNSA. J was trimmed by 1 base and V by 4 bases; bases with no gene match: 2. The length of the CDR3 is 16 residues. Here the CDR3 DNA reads TGTGCCAGCAGCTCGGGGACTAGCGGGGGCACAGATACGCAGTATTTT. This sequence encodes CASSSGTSGGTDTQYF.

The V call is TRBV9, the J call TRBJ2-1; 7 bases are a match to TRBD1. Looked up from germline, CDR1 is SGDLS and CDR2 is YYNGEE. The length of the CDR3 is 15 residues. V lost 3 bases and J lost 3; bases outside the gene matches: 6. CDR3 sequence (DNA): TGTGCCAGCAGCGCCTCCGGGACAGACTACAATGAGCAGTTCTTC. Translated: CASSASGTDYNEQFF.

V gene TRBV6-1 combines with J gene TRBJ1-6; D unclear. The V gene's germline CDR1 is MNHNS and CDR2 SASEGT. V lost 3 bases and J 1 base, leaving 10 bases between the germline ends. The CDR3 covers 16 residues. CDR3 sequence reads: CASSEEGRSYNSPLHF. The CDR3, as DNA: TGTGCCAGCAGTGAGGAGGGTCGTTCCTATAATTCACCCCTCCACTTT.

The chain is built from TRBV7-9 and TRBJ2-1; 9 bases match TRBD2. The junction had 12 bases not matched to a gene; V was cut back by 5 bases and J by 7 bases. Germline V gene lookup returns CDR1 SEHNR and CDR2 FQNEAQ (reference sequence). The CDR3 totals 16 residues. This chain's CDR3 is CASSATSGPVTNEQFF. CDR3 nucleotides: TGTGCCAGCAGCGCGACTAGCGGCCCCGTTACGAATGAGCAGTTCTTC.